These T cell receptor beta chains were read from a single sample in a study of memory CD4+ T cells and cytomegalovirus serostatus. Profiling relied on immunoSEQ multiplex PCR, and the TCRdb table lists in-frame clones only, not all of them. The sample comprises about 50,000 clones, 82% of which are singletons, and around 0.38% rests with the top ten. Sequenced sample: memory CD4+ T cells from blood. The receptors derive from an adult in good health and CMV-seronegative. The CDR3 runs from the conserved cysteine through the conserved F or W. Fields, in order: D gene, clone size, J gene, V gene, CDR3 protein, CDR3 DNA. The D gene is left open where the match is weak. Not every row has a clone size; where given, it reads once, few, many or a size class.

d_gene: -; abundance: -; j_gene: TRBJ2-7; v_gene: TRBV23-1; CDR3aa: CASGTGAYEQYF; CDR3nt: TGCGCCAGCGGCACAGGAGCCTACGAGCAGTACTTC
d_gene: TRBD1; abundance: -; j_gene: TRBJ2-1; v_gene: TRBV7-6; CDR3aa: CASSQLQGATYNEQFF; CDR3nt: TGTGCCAGCAGCCAACTACAGGGGGCCACCTACAATGAGCAGTTCTTC
d_gene: TRBD2; abundance: -; j_gene: TRBJ2-2; v_gene: TRBV5-1; CDR3aa: CASRLAEPTGELFF; CDR3nt: TGCGCCAGCAGACTAGCGGAACCCACCGGGGAGCTGTTTTTT
d_gene: TRBD2; abundance: -; j_gene: TRBJ2-7; v_gene: TRBV7-7; CDR3aa: CASSLARLAGCYEQYF; CDR3nt: TGTGCTAGCAGCTTAGCCCGACTAGCGGGATGCTACGAGCAGTACTTC
d_gene: -; abundance: few; j_gene: TRBJ1-2; v_gene: TRBV6-6; CDR3aa: CASTNLRPANYGYTF; CDR3nt: TGTGCCAGCACTAATCTCAGGCCCGCAAACTATGGCTACACCTTC
d_gene: TRBD2; abundance: -; j_gene: TRBJ2-5; v_gene: TRBV5-1; CDR3aa: CASTGGTGGYQETQYF; CDR3nt: TGCGCCAGCACCGGGGGGACCGGGGGGTACCAAGAGACCCAGTACTTC
d_gene: -; abundance: -; j_gene: TRBJ1-4; v_gene: TRBV2; CDR3aa: CASSEPRGFNEKLFF; CDR3nt: TGTGCCAGCAGTGAACCTAGGGGCTTTAATGAAAAACTGTTTTTT
d_gene: -; abundance: -; j_gene: TRBJ1-5; v_gene: TRBV7-2; CDR3aa: CASSLDRAPRPQHF; CDR3nt: TGTGCCAGCAGCTTAGACAGGGCCCCTCGGCCCCAGCATTTT
d_gene: -; abundance: -; j_gene: TRBJ1-2; v_gene: TRBV4-2; CDR3aa: CASSQDGNYGYTF; CDR3nt: TGTGCCAGCAGCCAAGATGGGAACTATGGCTACACCTTC
d_gene: TRBD2; abundance: -; j_gene: TRBJ2-3; v_gene: TRBV7-2; CDR3aa: CASITSGGAVDTQYF; CDR3nt: TGTGCCAGCATCACTTCCGGGGGGGCCGTAGATACGCAGTATTTT
d_gene: TRBD2; abundance: -; j_gene: TRBJ2-5; v_gene: TRBV15; CDR3aa: CATSRDLAGGYQETQYF; CDR3nt: TGTGCCACCAGCAGAGATTTAGCCGGGGGGTACCAAGAGACCCAGTACTTC
d_gene: -; abundance: -; j_gene: TRBJ1-2; v_gene: TRBV6-5; CDR3aa: CASTPGQTNYGYTF; CDR3nt: TGTGCCAGCACCCCGGGACAAACTAACTATGGCTACACCTTC
d_gene: TRBD1; abundance: once; j_gene: TRBJ1-4; v_gene: TRBV9; CDR3aa: CASSVGAGTEGEKLFF; CDR3nt: TGTGCCAGCAGCGTAGGGGCCGGGACAGAGGGGGAAAAACTGTTTTTT
d_gene: -; abundance: few; j_gene: TRBJ1-2; v_gene: TRBV10-3; CDR3aa: CAIRELVESAHNYGYTF; CDR3nt: TGTGCCATCAGGGAGTTGGTTGAGTCAGCTCATAACTATGGCTACACCTTC
d_gene: TRBD2; abundance: -; j_gene: TRBJ2-3; v_gene: TRBV7-6; CDR3aa: CASSRFSGGNTDTQYF; CDR3nt: TGTGCCAGCAGCCGATTCAGCGGGGGGAACACAGATACGCAGTATTTT
d_gene: -; abundance: -; j_gene: TRBJ2-1; v_gene: TRBV18; CDR3aa: CASSQQGAQYNEQFF; CDR3nt: TGTGCCAGCTCACAGCAGGGAGCCCAATACAATGAGCAGTTCTTC
d_gene: -; abundance: -; j_gene: TRBJ1-1; v_gene: TRBV9; CDR3aa: CASSVGRDLLNTEAFF; CDR3nt: TGTGCCAGCAGCGTAGGAAGAGACCTGTTGAACACTGAAGCTTTCTTT
d_gene: TRBD2; abundance: -; j_gene: TRBJ2-1; v_gene: TRBV2; CDR3aa: CASTQTSGGASEQFF; CDR3nt: TGTGCCAGCACCCAAACTAGCGGGGGGGCATCTGAGCAGTTCTTC
d_gene: TRBD1; abundance: -; j_gene: TRBJ1-6; v_gene: TRBV7-2; CDR3aa: CASSYRDRGNSPLHF; CDR3nt: TGTGCCAGCAGTTACCGGGACAGGGGTAATTCACCCCTCCACTTT
d_gene: -; abundance: -; j_gene: TRBJ1-5; v_gene: TRBV19; CDR3aa: CASSIGGARNQPQHF; CDR3nt: TGTGCCAGTAGTATCGGGGGGGCGAGGAATCAGCCCCAGCATTTT
d_gene: -; abundance: -; j_gene: TRBJ2-3; v_gene: TRBV11-1; CDR3aa: CASVERDTQYF; CDR3nt: TGTGCCAGCGTCGAGCGAGATACGCAGTATTTT
d_gene: TRBD2; abundance: few; j_gene: TRBJ2-5; v_gene: TRBV11-2; CDR3aa: CASSRGGAEGETQYF; CDR3nt: TGTGCCAGCAGTCGCGGGGGGGCCGAAGGAGAGACCCAGTACTTC
d_gene: TRBD1; abundance: -; j_gene: TRBJ1-2; v_gene: TRBV27; CDR3aa: CASSFGTGYYGYTF; CDR3nt: TGTGCCAGCAGTTTCGGGACAGGATACTATGGCTACACCTTC
d_gene: -; abundance: -; j_gene: TRBJ2-6; v_gene: TRBV5-1; CDR3aa: CASSGKTASGANVLTF; CDR3nt: TGCGCCAGCAGTGGAAAGACAGCCTCTGGGGCCAACGTCCTGACTTTC
d_gene: -; abundance: -; j_gene: TRBJ1-6; v_gene: TRBV21-1; CDR3aa: CAREGEDSPLHF; CDR3nt: TGTGCCAGAGAAGGGGAGGATTCACCCCTCCACTTT
d_gene: -; abundance: few; j_gene: TRBJ1-1; v_gene: TRBV5-1; CDR3aa: CASSLTGAGSTEAFF; CDR3nt: TGCGCCAGCAGCTTGACCGGGGCAGGATCCACTGAAGCTTTCTTT
d_gene: -; abundance: -; j_gene: TRBJ2-7; v_gene: TRBV15; CDR3aa: CATSNLLSGEQYF; CDR3nt: TGTGCCACCAGCAACTTACTTTCCGGCGAGCAGTACTTC
d_gene: TRBD1; abundance: few; j_gene: TRBJ2-3; v_gene: TRBV5-1; CDR3aa: CASSTGQGGADTQYF; CDR3nt: TGCGCCAGCAGCACCGGACAGGGGGGGGCAGATACGCAGTATTTT
d_gene: -; abundance: -; j_gene: TRBJ2-7; v_gene: TRBV7-2; CDR3aa: CASSLASRAEQYF; CDR3nt: TGTGCCAGCAGCTTAGCGTCCCGAGCGGAGCAGTACTTC
d_gene: -; abundance: -; j_gene: TRBJ2-3; v_gene: TRBV7-9; CDR3aa: CASSTGLDTQYF; CDR3nt: TGTGCCAGCAGCACCGGCTTAGATACGCAGTATTTT
d_gene: TRBD2; abundance: -; j_gene: TRBJ2-5; v_gene: TRBV7-3; CDR3aa: CASSLTSGGIETQYF; CDR3nt: TGTGCCAGCAGCTTGACTAGCGGGGGAATAGAGACCCAGTACTTC
d_gene: -; abundance: once; j_gene: TRBJ2-1; v_gene: TRBV10-3; CDR3aa: CAIRASGGEQFF; CDR3nt: TGTGCCATCAGGGCGTCCGGCGGGGAGCAGTTCTTC
d_gene: -; abundance: once; j_gene: TRBJ1-2; v_gene: TRBV11-2; CDR3aa: CASSWMRTGGGYTF; CDR3nt: TGTGCCAGCAGCTGGATGAGGACGGGCGGTGGCTACACCTTC
d_gene: -; abundance: -; j_gene: TRBJ1-2; v_gene: TRBV19; CDR3aa: CASSVGVGYGYTF; CDR3nt: TGTGCCAGTAGTGTCGGCGTTGGCTATGGCTACACCTTC
d_gene: -; abundance: -; j_gene: TRBJ2-3; v_gene: TRBV4-1; CDR3aa: CASSLGRKGDTQYF; CDR3nt: TGCGCCAGCAGCCTCGGGCGTAAGGGAGATACGCAGTATTTT
d_gene: -; abundance: -; j_gene: TRBJ1-2; v_gene: TRBV6-1; CDR3aa: CASSPSSHTDGYTF; CDR3nt: TGTGCCAGCAGTCCATCCAGTCACACGGATGGCTACACCTTC
d_gene: -; abundance: few; j_gene: TRBJ1-2; v_gene: TRBV12-1; CDR3aa: CASSSQESPTYGYTF; CDR3nt: TGTGCCAGCAGCTCACAGGAATCCCCGACGTATGGCTACACCTTC
d_gene: TRBD1; abundance: once; j_gene: TRBJ2-2; v_gene: TRBV10-3; CDR3aa: CAISRDRGIANTGELFF; CDR3nt: TGTGCCATCAGCAGGGACAGGGGAATCGCGAACACCGGGGAGCTGTTTTTT
d_gene: -; abundance: -; j_gene: TRBJ2-5; v_gene: TRBV6-5; CDR3aa: CASSYSRQGGTQYF; CDR3nt: TGTGCCAGCAGTTACTCGAGGCAGGGAGGGACCCAGTACTTC
d_gene: -; abundance: -; j_gene: TRBJ2-5; v_gene: TRBV25-1; CDR3aa: CASSNRGSQETQYF; CDR3nt: TGTGCCAGCAGTAACCGGGGCAGCCAAGAGACCCAGTACTTC
d_gene: -; abundance: -; j_gene: TRBJ1-6; v_gene: TRBV23-1; CDR3aa: CASSQPGHLRTPLHF; CDR3nt: TGCGCCAGCAGTCAACCAGGACATCTTAGAACACCCCTCCACTTT
d_gene: -; abundance: few; j_gene: TRBJ1-1; v_gene: TRBV19; CDR3aa: CASNLRGTSEAFF; CDR3nt: TGTGCCAGTAACTTGCGGGGAACTTCAGAAGCTTTCTTT
d_gene: TRBD1; abundance: -; j_gene: TRBJ1-5; v_gene: TRBV28; CDR3aa: CASSLGTVSGNQPQHF; CDR3nt: TGTGCCAGCAGTTTAGGGACAGTATCGGGCAATCAGCCCCAGCATTTT
d_gene: -; abundance: few; j_gene: TRBJ1-1; v_gene: TRBV20-1; CDR3aa: CSADTNTEAFF; CDR3nt: TGCAGTGCCGACACGAACACTGAAGCTTTCTTT
d_gene: TRBD1; abundance: -; j_gene: TRBJ2-3; v_gene: TRBV7-2; CDR3aa: CASSRTGVDTDTQYF; CDR3nt: TGTGCCAGCAGCCGGACAGGGGTAGACACAGATACGCAGTATTTT
d_gene: -; abundance: -; j_gene: TRBJ1-2; v_gene: TRBV19; CDR3aa: CASSLRGAGSYGYTF; CDR3nt: TGTGCCAGTAGTCTCAGGGGCGCCGGAAGCTATGGCTACACCTTC
d_gene: TRBD2; abundance: -; j_gene: TRBJ2-5; v_gene: TRBV5-4; CDR3aa: CASSQSTSVGPGETQYF; CDR3nt: TGTGCCAGCAGCCAATCTACTAGCGTTGGGCCCGGAGAGACCCAGTACTTC
d_gene: TRBD2; abundance: few; j_gene: TRBJ2-3; v_gene: TRBV20-1; CDR3aa: CSALAGGTQYF; CDR3nt: TGCAGTGCTCTAGCGGGGGGTACGCAGTATTTT
d_gene: -; abundance: few; j_gene: TRBJ2-2; v_gene: TRBV14; CDR3aa: CASSHRGTGELFF; CDR3nt: TGTGCCAGCAGCCACAGGGGCACCGGGGAGCTGTTTTTT
d_gene: -; abundance: -; j_gene: TRBJ2-1; v_gene: TRBV11-2; CDR3aa: CASKRQGGGSYNEQFF; CDR3nt: TGTGCCAGCAAACGGCAGGGGGGGGGCTCCTACAATGAGCAGTTCTTC
d_gene: TRBD2; abundance: -; j_gene: TRBJ2-4; v_gene: TRBV4-1; CDR3aa: CASSQGLAGGRAKNIQYF; CDR3nt: TGCGCCAGCAGCCAGGGACTAGCGGGGGGGAGGGCCAAAAACATTCAGTACTTC